This T cell receptor beta chain was identified in a study of blood T cell repertoires in COVID-19 (dated by TCRdb to the early 2020s). Regarding the research as a whole: Samples covering the acute and convalescent phases of COVID-19 were provided by collaborators in the United States, Italy and Spain. The material from the prospective study consisted of cDNA or gDNA derived from T cells, B-cell-depleted T cells, or PBMCs. The dataset comprised deeply sampled blood TCRbeta repertoires from subjects exposed to, actively infected with, or recovered from COVID-19. The repertoires were made available in a free public database intended to serve as a resource for research on the immune response to SARS-CoV-2. The samples were drawn from the first 160 participants of the ongoing ImmuneRACE study and from 1,200 or so subjects provided by 6 global collaborators. A de-identified subject ID, COVID-19 status, age in years and sex were almost always included in the sample metadata. Where available, HLA class I and class II types were taken from metadata supplied by the sample provider and were not determined by assay-based typing. Overall study outcomes, separate from this receptor: Clinical and demographic metadata were provided uncurated, with the amount varying by source and participant.

TCRbeta CDR3 regions were amplified from genomic DNA using the immunoSEQ Assay, a bias-controlled multiplex PCR. The paper's data handling went like this. The number of nucleated cells in each sample was estimated by amplification of reference gene primers within the assay. To quantify the absolute abundance of each unique TCRbeta CDR3 rearrangement, sequence reads were collapsed and filtered. For each sample, productive Simpson clonality was calculated as the square root of Simpson's diversity index over productive rearrangements. TCRdb took over this immuneACCESS table, retaining in-frame rearrangements with V and J assigned. Such tables are incomplete; in checked studies, under half of the missing clones stem from an unresolved V gene, and the remainder is unexplained. Clonal size and the V and J genes are those of that table, whereas D and trimming came from the DNA. The table for this sample lists roughly 260,000 clones; approximately 82% of them were counted only once. The top ten clonotypes cover 4.9% of the sample.

This clone was counted only a few times. What antigen it recognizes has not been identified. Nothing much larger sits one base from this clone, and base qualities are not available. The CDR3 has 14 amino acids, counting the end cysteine and phenylalanine. CDR3 DNA is the only sequence kept; it has 42 bases, read in frame from the first base. Reading the germline V gene gives CDR1 SNHLY and CDR2 FYNNEI. Cut back by 6 bases and 2 bases, the V and J ends lie 14 bases apart. Collaborating institutions collected whole blood in K2EDTA tubes following their own protocols. Collaborator samples were shipped for TCRbeta analysis as frozen whole blood, isolated PBMCs, or DNA extracted from either sample type.

The rearrangement combines TRBV2 with TRBJ2-7; a tentative D match to TRBD1 spans 6 bases. Source material: peripheral blood. The receptor comes from an elderly woman with active or convalescent COVID-19. The DNA sequence is as follows: TGTGCCAGCAGACCGGGACAAACACCCTACGAGCAGTACTTC. This sequence encodes CASRPGQTPYEQYF.